This record looks at one T cell receptor (beta chain) sequence and its context. This entry comes from a study of Ad26.COV2.S vaccination and SARS-CoV-2 variants. Treatment noted: around 19 received Ad26.COV2.S at low or high dose, single or two shots; roughly 5 received placebo; per-sample allocation not given. Sampling happened 63 days after the first vaccine or placebo injection. Within Boston, the person who donated was an adult of 18-55 years. The repertoire was sequenced with immunoSEQ multiplex PCR; TCRdb's copy has only in-frame clones and lacks some. This sample has about 440,000 clones, with roughly 88% found just once. The CDR3 is 15 residues long. The germline gives CDR1 MGHRA, CDR2 YSYEKL. Trimming removed 2 bases at V and 8 bases at J, with 15 bases between.

The specimen comprised peripheral blood, sampled in a trial of Ad26.COV2.S vaccine versus placebo. The receptor comes from a person aged 18 to 59 who received the Ad26.COV2.S COVID-19 vaccine or a placebo. The V gene is TRBV4-1, the J gene TRBJ1-4; the D gene is possibly TRBD1 (6 bases). CDR3 DNA sequence: TGCGCCAGCAGCCAAAATCAGGGGATTGGGGAAAAACTGTTTTTT. Its translation is CASSQNQGIGEKLFF.